Only a few counts were recorded for the clone carrying this T cell receptor (beta chain). Its specificity is not known. The data stem from a study of cytomegalovirus exposure and HLA in healthy donors. The study, taken as a whole, reports: The later analysis indicated that the majority of CMV-associated TCR beta chains appeared HLA-restricted. HLA alleles showed associations with about 15,000 TCR beta sequences in a later analysis, at a 0.05 false discovery rate.

V was clipped by 1 base and J by 10 bases, with 17 bases between them. The CDR3 is 15 amino acids. Germline values: CDR1 GTSNPN, CDR2 SVGIG (reference sequence). A multiplex PCR was run with 60 Vbeta primers and 13 Jbeta primers. Produced via immunoSEQ multiplex PCR; TCRdb's table is partial and in-frame only. There are tens of thousands of clones in the sample; more than 80% occur only once, and around 2.9% lies in the top ten. The chain combines TRBV30 with TRBJ1-6; D perhaps matches TRBD1 (5 bases). This sequence was found in a woman aged 25 to 39 in good health and CMV-seronegative. Sequencing was done on a sample of PBMCs. CDR3 nucleotide sequence: TGTGCCTGGAGTGACCCCCTCCGACAGTCGTCACCCCTCCACTTT. Protein sequence: CAWSDPLRQSSPLHF.